One sample yielded the 28 T cell receptor beta chains listed below, sequenced in a study of OX40 agonist ivuxolimab in advanced cancers. Some clones are missing from TCRdb's copy, which holds only in-frame ones; the method was immunoSEQ multiplex PCR. The table records approximately 86,000 clones, about 86% of them present only once. Sequencing was performed on CD4+ or CD8+ T cells sorted from blood, taken in a trial of the OX40 agonist ivuxolimab. The receptors were sampled from an adult with an advanced solid tumor such as melanoma, head and neck, liver or kidney cancer.

The V call is TRBV30, the J call TRBJ2-7; maybe TRBD2 (6 bases). With 1 base removed from V and 0 bases from J, the gap between germline ends came to 10 bases. Germline-derived CDR1 and CDR2 are GTSNPN and SVGIG (reference sequence). CDR3 length: 14 residues. The CDR3 DNA sequence: TGTGCCTGGAGTGACGGGAGATACTCCTACGAGCAGTACTTC. The encoded protein is CAWSDGRYSYEQYF.

The chain recombines TRBV27 with TRBJ1-1; a possible D gene is TRBD1 (5 bases). CDR3 length: 13 residues. Trimming took off 3 bases at V and 0 bases at J, with 5 bases between the two ends. Germline CDR1 is MNHEY and CDR2 is SMNVEV (reference sequence). This CDR3 reads CASSLTVNTEAFF. Written as DNA, the CDR3 is TGTGCCAGCAGTTTGACAGTGAACACTGAAGCTTTCTTT.

V and J are TRBV11-2 and TRBJ2-1; TRBD2 matches 9 bases. Germline CDR1 SGHAT, CDR2 FQNNGV. CDR3 length: 14 amino acids. V was clipped by 5 bases and J by 3 bases; unmatched bases: 2. The CDR3 DNA sequence: TGTGCCAGCAGCGCGGGGGGGAGCTACAATGAGCAGTTCTTC. Its protein is CASSAGGSYNEQFF.

This rearrangement joins TRBV11-2 to TRBJ2-2; D might be TRBD1 (6 bases). There are 15 residues in the CDR3. CDR1 is SGHAT and CDR2 is FQNNGV in the germline V gene. V was pared by 3 bases and J by 2 bases, with 10 bases between. The DNA for the CDR3 is TGTGCCAGCAGCTTTTACAGGGTAAACACCGGGGAGCTGTTTTTT. Translating it yields CASSFYRVNTGELFF.

The chain joins TRBV11-2 to TRBJ1-3; TRBD1 might be the D (6 bases). V lost 0 bases to trimming and J lost 0 bases, with 21 bases between them. The length of the CDR3 is 20 residues. Germline V CDR1 and CDR2: SGHAT, FQNNGV. The CDR3 protein is CASSLDRWPAGAGSGNTIYF. As DNA, the CDR3 is TGTGCCAGCAGCTTAGATCGGTGGCCCGCAGGGGCTGGCTCTGGAAACACCATATATTTT.

The V and J genes are TRBV29-1 and TRBJ2-6; the D is unclear. V was shortened by 7 bases and J by 0 bases, with 16 bases between the two germline ends. This CDR3 is built from 16 residues. CDR1 and CDR2 from the germline V gene are SQVTM and ANQGSEA. CDR3 loop: CSDQRTTNSGANVLTF. The CDR3, as DNA: TGCAGCGACCAAAGGACCACAAACTCTGGGGCCAACGTCCTGACTTTC. The full variable domain, completed using reference TRBV29-1 and TRBJ2-6, is SAVISQKPSRDICQRGTSLTIQCQVDSQVTMMFWYRQQPGQSLTLIATANQGSEATYESGFVIDKFPISRPNLTFSTLTVSNMSPEDSSIYLCSDQRTTNSGANVLTFGAGSRLTVL.

This clone was seen a handful of times. V and J are TRBV5-1 and TRBJ1-1; 10 positions agree with TRBD1. The CDR3 runs to 14 residues. Germline trimming cut 0 bases from V and 5 bases from J; bases unmatched to any gene: 1. Germline assignment: CDR1 SGHRS and CDR2 YFSETQ. CDR3 DNA: TGCGCCAGCAGCTTGGGGGACAGGGGAACTGAAGCTTTCTTT. Its protein is CASSLGDRGTEAFF.

This clone was seen only a few times. CDR3 amino acids: CASSLYLTFSGNTIYF. DNA for the CDR3: TGTGCCAGTAGTCTTTACCTCACATTCTCTGGAAACACCATATATTTT. V is TRBV19 and J is TRBJ1-3; D gene unclear. V dropped 5 bases and J dropped 0 bases, with 14 bases sitting between them. This CDR3 has 16 residues. Germline CDR1 and CDR2: LNHDA and SQIVND (reference sequence).

The chain joins TRBV11-2 to TRBJ2-2; the D is unclear. Trimming left V 1 base short and J 3 bases short, with 9 bases between. This CDR3 is 15 amino acids long. Germline assignment: CDR1 SGHAT and CDR2 FQNNGV. CDR3 DNA sequence: TGTGCCAGCAGCTTAGGGGCGCCATACACCGGGGAGCTGTTTTTT. Translating gives CASSLGAPYTGELFF.

The chain is built from TRBV9 and TRBJ2-7, with D perhaps matching TRBD2 (6 bases). CDR1 is SGDLS, CDR2 YYNGEE, per germline. Trimming cost V 3 bases and J 4 bases, with 14 bases left between them. The CDR3 is 14 residues long. This CDR3 reads CASSELAASYEQYF. The CDR3 nucleotides read TGTGCCAGCAGCGAACTAGCAGCTTCATACGAGCAGTACTTC.

This chain uses TRBV7-2 with TRBJ2-3; D is undetermined. Between the trimmed V and J ends, which lost 5 bases and 3 bases, there was a span of 6 bases. This CDR3 is built from 12 residues. The germline CDR1 and CDR2 sequences are SGHTA and FQGNSA. Here the CDR3 reads CASSPGTDTQYF. CDR3 nucleotides: TGTGCCAGCAGCCCTGGGACAGATACGCAGTATTTT.

The chain links TRBV10-3 to TRBJ1-6; D call uncertain. The CDR3 extends over 16 amino acids. V shed 3 bases and J shed 1 base, with 10 bases lying between them. Germline values: CDR1 ENHRY, CDR2 SYGVKD. The CDR3 region is CAISDPQRSYNSPLHF. The CDR3 DNA is TGTGCCATCAGTGATCCTCAAAGGTCCTATAATTCACCCCTCCACTTT.

Of note for this clone: Other DNA variants within this sample encode the same CDR3. The rearrangement joins TRBV29-1 to TRBJ1-2; D not certain. From germline, CDR1 is SQVTM and CDR2 ANQGSEA. The germline V and J ends were trimmed by 1 base and 2 bases, with 5 bases remaining between them. The CDR3 length is 12 residues. CDR3 sequence reads: CSVEAENYGYTF. As DNA, the CDR3 is TGCAGCGTTGAAGCCGAGAACTATGGCTACACCTTC. Variable domain in full (rest from reference TRBV29-1 and TRBJ1-2): SAVISQKPSRDICQRGTSLTIQCQVDSQVTMMFWYRQQPGQSLTLIATANQGSEATYESGFVIDKFPISRPNLTFSTLTVSNMSPEDSSIYLCSVEAENYGYTFGSGTRLTVV.

The genes are TRBV15 and TRBJ1-5, with D possibly being TRBD1 (6 bases). Deletions cut 3 bases from V and 7 bases from J, with 19 bases between. Germline-derived CDR1 and CDR2 are LNHNV and YYDKDF (reference sequence). The length of the CDR3 is 16 residues. The CDR3: CATSRNPSTGDQPQHF. The CDR3 DNA follows: TGTGCCACCAGCAGGAACCCCTCGACAGGAGACCAGCCCCAGCATTTT.

The chain uses TRBV2 and TRBJ1-1; TRBD1 matches at 7 bases. CDR1 and CDR2 from the germline V gene are SNHLY and FYNNEI. V shed 6 bases and J 1 base; nucleotides not matched to a gene: 5. The length of the CDR3 is 14 residues. The CDR3 coding sequence is TGTGCCAGCAGGACAGGGACACGGAACACTGAAGCTTTCTTT. Amino acids: CASRTGTRNTEAFF.

V gene TRBV7-2 combines with J gene TRBJ2-3; D not resolved. The V gene's germline CDR1 is SGHTA and CDR2 FQGNSA. V dropped 0 bases and J dropped 3 bases, with 4 bases sitting between them. The CDR3 has 13 residues. The CDR3 DNA reads as TGTGCCAGCAGCTTAGCTCTAACAGATACGCAGTATTTT. Its protein is CASSLALTDTQYF. Complete variable domain (other parts from reference TRBV7-2 and TRBJ2-3): GAGVSQSPSNKVTEKGKDVELRCDPISGHTALYWYRQSLGQGLEFLIYFQGNSAPDKSGLPSDRFSAERTGGSVSTLTIQRTQQEDSAVYLCASSLALTDTQYFGPGTRLTVL.

In its sample, this clone was seen a few times. This CDR3 reads CASSPFSGRDTGELFF. The CDR3 DNA follows: TGCGCCAGCAGCCCATTTAGCGGGAGGGACACCGGGGAGCTGTTTTTT. The J gene is TRBJ2-2, the V gene TRBV4-1; 11 nucleotides align to TRBD2. The CDR3 loop spans 16 amino acids. Per germline, CDR1 MGHRA and CDR2 YSYEKL. The ends lost 4 bases at V and 3 bases at J; junction bases unmatched: 4.

This clone was detected only once. The chain employs TRBV7-9 and TRBJ2-1, with 9 bases that match TRBD1. Germline trimming cut 4 bases from V and 4 bases from J; bases unmatched to any gene: 8. Germline V lookup: CDR1 SEHNR, CDR2 FQNEAQ (reference sequence). The CDR3 sequence is 16 residues long. The CDR3 sequence is CASSYTDRGGYNEQFF. CDR3 in DNA: TGTGCCAGCAGCTATACTGACAGGGGGGGTTACAATGAGCAGTTCTTC.

This chain uses TRBV6-5 with TRBJ2-3; 7 nucleotides align to TRBD2. Trimming at V came to 6 bases and at J to 2 bases, leaving 2 bases not matched to a gene. The CDR3 has 13 residues. Germline V lookup: CDR1 MNHEY, CDR2 SVGAGI. This CDR3 is CASSRLATDTQYF. The CDR3 region has the DNA TGTGCCAGCAGCAGACTAGCCACAGATACGCAGTATTTT.

V gene TRBV2 combines with J gene TRBJ2-2; D is ambiguous. Trimming stripped 8 bases from V and 4 bases from J, with 5 bases between. Germline CDR1 reads SNHLY; CDR2 reads FYNNEI. This CDR3 has 11 amino acids. In DNA, the CDR3 is TGTGCCAGCGCGGTCACCGGGGAGCTGTTTTTT. Protein sequence: CASAVTGELFF.

The rearrangement links TRBV6-6 to TRBJ1-4, with D unresolved. V lost 2 bases and J lost 3, with 7 bases in between. The CDR3 covers 14 residues. Germline V gene sequence: CDR1 MNHNY, CDR2 SVGAGI (reference sequence). The CDR3 DNA is TGTGCCAGCAGTTACAGTCAGTCTAATGAAAAACTGTTTTTT. Translation: CASSYSQSNEKLFF.

The chain employs TRBV19 and TRBJ1-5; 10 bases agree with TRBD1. This CDR3 comprises 15 residues. Losses at the gene ends were 4 bases for V and 4 bases for J; bases not matched to a gene: 4. Germline CDR1 and CDR2: LNHDA and SQIVND (reference sequence). Here the CDR3 reads CASSTGTGDNQPQHF. CDR3 sequence (DNA): TGTGCCAGTAGTACCGGGACAGGGGATAATCAGCCCCAGCATTTT.

This chain joins TRBV6-5 and TRBJ2-1; possible D gene TRBD1, 5 bases. Deletions cut 5 bases from V and 12 bases from J, with 17 bases between. Germline lookup yields CDR1 MNHEY and CDR2 SVGAGI. This CDR3 comprises 13 residues. CDR3 nucleotides: TGTGCCAGCAGTGCCAAGACCCAGGGATTGCAGTTCTTC. It codes for CASSAKTQGLQFF.

The gene calls are TRBV7-3 and TRBJ1-1; 7 positions match TRBD1. V shed 4 bases, J shed 5 bases, and the junction held 4 bases outside the gene matches. Germline lookup yields CDR1 SGHTA and CDR2 FQGTGA. The CDR3 is made up of 13 amino acids. The CDR3 nucleotides read TGTGCCAGCAGCTCCAGGGGGATAACTGAAGCTTTCTTT. Residues: CASSSRGITEAFF.

This clone was picked up one time. This sequence joins TRBV12-5 and TRBJ2-1, with 7 bases lining up with TRBD2. Trimming took 5 bases from V and 4 from J; bases not matched to a gene: 2. This CDR3 has 13 residues. Germline loops: CDR1 LGHNT, CDR2 FRNRAP. The CDR3 here is CASGQAGYNEQFF. Here the CDR3 DNA reads TGTGCTAGTGGTCAAGCGGGGTACAATGAGCAGTTCTTC.

This clone was recorded only once. The V call is TRBV11-2, the J call TRBJ2-3; D not certain. This CDR3 is 14 amino acids long. Trimming took 5 bases from V and 9 from J, leaving 18 bases between them. CDR1 and CDR2 (germline): SGHAT, FQNNGV. CDR3 region: CASSPLRASLTQYF. The CDR3 coding sequence is TGTGCCAGCAGCCCCCTTCGGGCCTCACTCACGCAGTATTTT.

This chain joins TRBV27 and TRBJ2-5; TRBD2 matches 10 bases. This CDR3 has 16 residues. The trim removed 3 bases at V and 5 bases at J, leaving 9 bases unmatched. Per germline, CDR1 MNHEY and CDR2 SMNVEV (reference sequence). The CDR3 bases are TGTGCCAGCAGTTTCCAAGCGGGGGGGCCTGGGGAGACCCAGTACTTC. This translates into CASSFQAGGPGETQYF.

The chain is built from TRBV30 and TRBJ2-1, with 8 bases lining up with TRBD1. CDR3 length equals 16 residues. Germline lookup yields CDR1 GTSNPN and CDR2 SVGIG (reference sequence). The J segment lost 6 bases and the V segment lost 2 bases, leaving 12 bases of the junction unmatched. CDR3 loop: CAWSPSRTGPGNEQFF. The CDR3 DNA follows: TGTGCCTGGAGTCCTTCCCGGACAGGGCCGGGCAATGAGCAGTTCTTC. Together with reference TRBV30 and TRBJ2-1, the CDR3 gives the full variable domain: SQTIHQWPATLVQPVGSPLSLECTVEGTSNPNLYWYRQAAGRGLQLLFYSVGIGQISSEVPQNLSASRPQDRQFILSSKKLLLSDSGFYLCAWSPSRTGPGNEQFFGPGTRLTVL.